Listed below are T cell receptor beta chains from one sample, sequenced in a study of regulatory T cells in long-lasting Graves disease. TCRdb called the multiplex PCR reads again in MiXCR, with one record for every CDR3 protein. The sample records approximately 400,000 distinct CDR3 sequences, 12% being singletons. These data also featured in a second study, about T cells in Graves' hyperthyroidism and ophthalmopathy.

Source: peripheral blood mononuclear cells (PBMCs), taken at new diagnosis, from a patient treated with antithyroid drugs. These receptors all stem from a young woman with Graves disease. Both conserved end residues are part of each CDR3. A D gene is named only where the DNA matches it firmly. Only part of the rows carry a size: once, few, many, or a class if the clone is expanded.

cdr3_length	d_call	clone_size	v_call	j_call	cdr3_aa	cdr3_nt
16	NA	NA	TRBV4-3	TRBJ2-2	CASSQDWGRNTGELFF	TGCGCCAGCAGCCAAGATTGGGGCAGAAACACCGGGGAGCTGTTTTTT
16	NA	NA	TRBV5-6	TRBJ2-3	CASSRNRDDFTDTQYF	TGTGCCAGCAGCCGCAATAGGGACGACTTCACAGATACGCAGTATTTT
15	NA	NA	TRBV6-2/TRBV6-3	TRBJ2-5	CASSYGQSKQETQYF	TGTGCCAGCAGTTACGGACAGTCTAAACAAGAGACCCAGTACTTC
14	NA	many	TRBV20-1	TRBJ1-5	CSALSWGDGQPQHF	TGCAGTGCCCTCTCTTGGGGAGATGGTCAGCCCCAGCATTTT
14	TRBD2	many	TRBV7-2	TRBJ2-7	CASSTLAGAYEQYF	TGTGCCAGCAGTACCCTAGCGGGAGCATACGAGCAGTACTTC
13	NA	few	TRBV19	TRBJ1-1	CATGTPFNTEAFF	TGTGCCACCGGGACACCTTTCAACACTGAAGCTTTCTTT
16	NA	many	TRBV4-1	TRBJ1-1	CASSQGPRGFVSEAFF	TGCGCCAGCAGCCAAGGGCCTCGGGGGTTCGTATCCGAAGCTTTCTTT
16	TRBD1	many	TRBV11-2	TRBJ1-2	CASSSYPRDRSYGYTF	TGTGCCAGCAGCTCCTATCCTAGGGACAGGAGCTATGGCTACACCTTC
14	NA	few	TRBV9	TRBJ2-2	CASSAGHTIGELFF	TGTGCCAGCAGCGCGGGACACACTATCGGGGAGCTGTTTTTT
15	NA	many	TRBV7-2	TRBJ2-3	CASSHPLTGTDTQYF	TGTGCCAGCAGCCACCCTCTTACCGGCACAGATACGCAGTATTTT
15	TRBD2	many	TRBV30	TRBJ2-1	CAWSYGLAGINEQFF	TGTGCCTGGAGCTACGGACTAGCGGGGATCAATGAGCAGTTCTTC
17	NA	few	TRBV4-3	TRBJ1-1	CASSQDTREHRNTEAFF	TGCGCCAGCAGCCAAGATACAAGGGAACACCGGAACACTGAAGCTTTCTTT
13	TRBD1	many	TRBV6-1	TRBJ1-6	CASSDRGHSPLHF	TGTGCCAGCTCCGACAGGGGGCATTCACCCCTCCACTTT
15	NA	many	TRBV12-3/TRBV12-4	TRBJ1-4	CASSLRGRTNEKLFF	TGTGCCAGCAGTTTAAGGGGCAGGACTAATGAAAAACTGTTTTTT
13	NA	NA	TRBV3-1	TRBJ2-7	CASSRAAVSEQYF	TGTGCCAGCAGCCGGGCGGCGGTAAGCGAGCAGTACTTC
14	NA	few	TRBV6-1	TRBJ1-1	CASNFGGLRTEAFF	TGTGCCAGCAACTTTGGAGGGTTGCGCACTGAAGCTTTCTTT
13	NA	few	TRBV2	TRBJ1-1	CASRGEQGSEAFF	TGTGCCAGCAGGGGGGAACAGGGCTCTGAAGCTTTCTTT
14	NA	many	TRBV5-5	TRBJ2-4	CASTPGTAKNIQYF	TGTGCCAGCACCCCGGGGACGGCCAAAAACATTCAGTACTTC
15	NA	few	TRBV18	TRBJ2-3	CASSPEGRHTDTQYF	TGTGCCAGCTCACCAGAGGGTAGACACACAGATACGCAGTATTTT
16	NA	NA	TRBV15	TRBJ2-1	CATSRARETVYNEQFF	TGTGCCACCAGCAGAGCCCGGGAGACGGTCTACAATGAGCAGTTCTTC
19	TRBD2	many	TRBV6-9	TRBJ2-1	CASSYRGLAGGRTLNEQFF	TGTGCCAGCAGTTACCGAGGACTAGCGGGGGGCCGAACCCTTAATGAGCAGTTCTTC
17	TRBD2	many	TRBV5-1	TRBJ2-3	CASSLLAGGAAADTQYF	TGCGCCAGCAGCTTGCTCGCGGGGGGCGCGGCGGCAGATACGCAGTATTTT
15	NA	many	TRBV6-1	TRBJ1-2	CASRTTGTPNYGYTF	TGTGCCAGCAGGACTACAGGGACTCCTAACTATGGCTACACCTTC
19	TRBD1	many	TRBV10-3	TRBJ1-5	CAISEGRTGGIYRNQPQHF	TGTGCCATCAGTGAGGGTCGGACAGGGGGCATATATCGCAATCAGCCCCAGCATTTT
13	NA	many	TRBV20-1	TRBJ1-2	CSALDNGYYGYTF	TGCAGTGCTCTCGACAATGGCTACTATGGCTACACCTTC
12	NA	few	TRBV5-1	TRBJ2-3	CASSTDMDTQYF	TGCGCCAGCAGCACGGACATGGATACGCAGTATTTT
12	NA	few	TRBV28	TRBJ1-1	CASSLAGSDAFF	TGTGCCAGCAGTTTAGCGGGGAGTGACGCTTTCTTT
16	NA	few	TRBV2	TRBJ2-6	CASSGGGGTGANVLTF	TGTGCCAGCAGCGGAGGGGGCGGAACTGGGGCCAACGTCCTGACTTTC
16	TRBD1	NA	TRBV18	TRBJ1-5	CASSKAGTGGCQAQHF	TGTGCCAGCTCAAAAGCCGGGACAGGGGGCTGTCAGGCCCAGCATTTT
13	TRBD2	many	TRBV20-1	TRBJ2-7	CSARRGAPNEQYF	TGCAGTGCCCGGCGGGGGGCCCCAAACGAGCAGTACTTC
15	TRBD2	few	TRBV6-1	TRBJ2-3	CASSPSGTSTDTQYF	TGTGCCAGCAGCCCGAGCGGGACTAGCACAGATACGCAGTATTTT
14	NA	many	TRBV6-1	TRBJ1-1	CASNVGAVNTEAFF	TGTGCCAGCAATGTGGGGGCGGTGAACACTGAAGCTTTCTTT
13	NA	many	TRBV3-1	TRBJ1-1	CASSQAGTPEAFF	TGTGCCAGCAGCCAGGCCGGGACACCTGAAGCTTTCTTT
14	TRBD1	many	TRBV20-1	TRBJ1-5	CSAISGGGNQPQHF	TGCAGTGCCATCTCAGGGGGAGGAAATCAGCCCCAGCATTTT
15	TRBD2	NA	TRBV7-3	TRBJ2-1	CASSPVLAGGGEQFF	TGTGCCAGCAGCCCGGTCCTGGCGGGCGGGGGTGAGCAGTTCTTC
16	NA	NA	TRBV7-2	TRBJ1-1	CASSPFRGRGWGEAFF	TGTGCCAGCAGCCCCTTTAGGGGCCGGGGGTGGGGTGAAGCTTTCTTT
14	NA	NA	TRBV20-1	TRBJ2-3	CSARDRTISDTQYF	TGCAGTGCTAGAGATCGGACCATTTCAGATACGCAGTATTTT
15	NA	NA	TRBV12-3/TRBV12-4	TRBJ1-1	CASSRQASTNTEAFF	TGTGCCAGCAGCCGACAGGCTTCAACGAACACTGAAGCTTTCTTT
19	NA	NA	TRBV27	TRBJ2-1	CASSVQDGLIFSSYNEQFF	TGTGCCAGCAGTGTCCAGGACGGGCTTATCTTTAGCTCCTACAATGAGCAGTTCTTC
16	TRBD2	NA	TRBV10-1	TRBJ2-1	CASSDQAGGPNNEQFF	TGCGCCAGCAGCGACCAAGCGGGAGGGCCCAACAATGAGCAGTTCTTC
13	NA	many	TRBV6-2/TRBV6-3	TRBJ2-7	CASSDGLAYEQYF	TGTGCCAGCAGTGACGGCCTAGCCTACGAGCAGTACTTC